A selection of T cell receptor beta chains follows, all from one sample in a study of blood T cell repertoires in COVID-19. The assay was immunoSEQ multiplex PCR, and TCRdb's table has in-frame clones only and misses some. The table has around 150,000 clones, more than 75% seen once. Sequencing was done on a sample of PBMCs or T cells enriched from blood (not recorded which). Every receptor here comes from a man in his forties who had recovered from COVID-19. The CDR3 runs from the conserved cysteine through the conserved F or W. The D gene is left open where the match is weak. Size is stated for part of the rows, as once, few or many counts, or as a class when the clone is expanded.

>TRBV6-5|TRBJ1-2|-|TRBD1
TGTGCCAGCAGTCCCGGACAGGGGGATCGGGGCTACACCTTC
CASSPGQGDRGYTF
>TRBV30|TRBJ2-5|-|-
TGTGCCTGGAGTGTGCGGGGGCCGGAGACCCAGTACTTC
CAWSVRGPETQYF
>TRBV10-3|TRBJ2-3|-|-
TGTGCCATCAGTGAGTCGGGAGGGGGGGCAGATACGCAGTATTTT
CAISESGGGADTQYF
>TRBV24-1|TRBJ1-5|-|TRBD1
TGTGCCACCAGTGATGGACAGGCCTATCAGCCCCAGCATTTT
CATSDGQAYQPQHF
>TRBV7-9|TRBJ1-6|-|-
TGTGCCAGCAGAGGAGCAAATTCACCCCTCCACTTT
CASRGANSPLHF
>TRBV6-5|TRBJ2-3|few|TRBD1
TGTGCCAGCAGTAAGACAGGGGCAGAAACAGATACGCAGTATTTT
CASSKTGAETDTQYF
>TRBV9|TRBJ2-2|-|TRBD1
TGTGCCAGCAGCGCGAGGGATCGGCAGGGGGCGGGCGACACCGGGGAGCTGTTTTTT
CASSARDRQGAGDTGELFF
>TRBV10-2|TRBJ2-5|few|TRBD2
TGCGCCAGCAGTGAGTCTTCTAGCGGGGGTACCTCAGTAACGGTCGGGACCCAGTACTTC
CASSESSSGGTSVTVGTQYF
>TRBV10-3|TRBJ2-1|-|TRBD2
TGTGCCATCAGTGAGTCGACTAGCGGGGGGGCCAATGAGCAGTTCTTC
CAISESTSGGANEQFF
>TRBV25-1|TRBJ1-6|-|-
TGTGCCAGCAGGCAGGCAGGACAAAATTCACCCCTCCACTTT
CASRQAGQNSPLHF
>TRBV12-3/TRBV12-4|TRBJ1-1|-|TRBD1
TGTGCCAGTCAGATAGGGACAGGGGCTTTCTTT
CASQIGTGAFF